A selection of T cell receptor beta chains follows, all from one sample in a study of long-term antiretroviral therapy in people with HIV. Generated by immunoSEQ multiplex PCR, the TCRdb table keeps only in-frame clones and is missing some. This sample has more than 20,000 clones, with 85% found just once. The sample in question was unsorted PBMCs, obtained approximately 4 years after starting antiretroviral therapy. Receptor source: a man aged 18-30 years with HIV. The CDR3 runs from the conserved cysteine through the conserved F or W. The order of the fields is CDR3 DNA, CDR3 protein, V gene, J gene, clone size, D gene. A D gene is named only where the DNA matches it firmly. Some rows have no size entry. The others give once, few or many, or a class for an expanded clone.

TGCGCCAGCAGGGGGGCTCAAGGTACAGATACGCAGTATTTT	CASRGAQGTDTQYF	TRBV10-2	TRBJ2-3	.	.
TGTGCCAGCAGGGAGCGGGGGGCGTCTTCCTACAATGAGCAGTTCTTC	CASRERGASSYNEQFF	TRBV28	TRBJ2-1	.	TRBD2
TGTGCCACCAGCAGCGATCACAGGGCCCATGGCTACACCTTC	CATSSDHRAHGYTF	TRBV15	TRBJ1-2	few	.
TGTGCCAGCAGCTTCTGGAAAGGGGGTGGGAATGAGCAGTTCTTC	CASSFWKGGGNEQFF	TRBV5-4	TRBJ2-1	.	.
TGTGCCAGCAGCTACATAGAGAGGGGTGAGCAGTTCTTC	CASSYIERGEQFF	TRBV28	TRBJ2-1	.	.
TGTGCCAGCAGGGGAGGTGCAACCTACGAGCAGTACTTC	CASRGGATYEQYF	TRBV6-5	TRBJ2-7	.	.
TGTGCCAGCAGCTCCCCGCCGGCGGATACGCAGTATTTT	CASSSPPADTQYF	TRBV5-6	TRBJ2-3	.	.
TGTGCCAGCGGGGGGTACACAGATACGCAGTATTTT	CASGGYTDTQYF	TRBV2	TRBJ2-3	.	.
TGTGCCACCAGCAGGGACAGGTGGAATTCACCCCTCCACTTT	CATSRDRWNSPLHF	TRBV15	TRBJ1-6	.	TRBD1
TGTGCCAGCAGCGCCGATTGGAACACTGAAGCTTTCTTT	CASSADWNTEAFF	TRBV7-8	TRBJ1-1	once	.
TGTGCCAGCAGCGTAGGAGGGATCGGCACCGGGGAGCTGTTTTTT	CASSVGGIGTGELFF	TRBV9	TRBJ2-2	few	.
TGTGCCAGCAGCTTAGAGGCAGGGAGATCGGCTTTCTTT	CASSLEAGRSAFF	TRBV7-9	TRBJ1-1	.	.
TGTGCCAGCAGCTTCCGGGCAGGGGTGATGGCTAACTATGGCTACACCTTC	CASSFRAGVMANYGYTF	TRBV7-9	TRBJ1-2	.	.
TGTGCCAGCAGCCAACAGGGGGCGGATGGCTACACCTTC	CASSQQGADGYTF	TRBV7-8	TRBJ1-2	.	TRBD1
TGTGCCAGCAGCTCGACAGGGGGGAACACTGAAGCTTTCTTT	CASSSTGGNTEAFF	TRBV5-4	TRBJ1-1	once	TRBD1
TGTGCCAGCACCGGGGTAAAATACGAGCAGTACTTC	CASTGVKYEQYF	TRBV6-6	TRBJ2-7	.	.
TGTGCCAGCAAATCGGGGGACACCGGGGAGCTGTTTTTT	CASKSGDTGELFF	TRBV6-1	TRBJ2-2	.	.
TGCGCCAGCAGTGAGTTTCTTAACTATGGCTACACCTTC	CASSEFLNYGYTF	TRBV10-1	TRBJ1-2	.	.
TGTGCCAGCAGCCAAGTGGCAGGGGCTAACACTGAAGCTTTCTTT	CASSQVAGANTEAFF	TRBV14	TRBJ1-1	.	.
TGTGCCAGCAGCCCGGGACCTCTGATGGGAGAGTACTTC	CASSPGPLMGEYF	TRBV6-1	TRBJ2-7	.	.
TGTGCCAGCAGCTTAAGTGTCGGGGGGGCTGCGGATACGCAGTATTTT	CASSLSVGGAADTQYF	TRBV7-3	TRBJ2-3	.	TRBD2
TGTGCCAGCAGCCCCTCTTCGACAGGGGATACGCAGTATTTT	CASSPSSTGDTQYF	TRBV6-5	TRBJ2-3	.	TRBD1
TGCGCCAGCAGCATTACTACGGGGGGGCCCTCCGCAGATACGCAGTATTTT	CASSITTGGPSADTQYF	TRBV5-1	TRBJ2-3	.	TRBD2
TGCGCCAGCAGCCAAGCCGGCCCCCGCCTAGCGGGGGGTTCCAATGAGCAGTTCTTC	CASSQAGPRLAGGSNEQFF	TRBV4-1	TRBJ2-1	once	TRBD2
TGCGCCAGCAGCATAGCTACAGGGGGGGAGACTTACACAGATACGCAGTATTTT	CASSIATGGETYTDTQYF	TRBV5-1	TRBJ2-3	.	.
TGTGCCAGCAGTGAAAAGGACGCTAGTGAGCAGTTCTTC	CASSEKDASEQFF	TRBV6-4	TRBJ2-1	.	.
TGTGCCAGCAGTTTGGAGACAGGAGAGATTTCTGGGGCCAACGTCCTGACTTTC	CASSLETGEISGANVLTF	TRBV28	TRBJ2-6	.	.
TGCGCCAGCAGCCCTGGACAGCTTGACTATGGCTACACCTTC	CASSPGQLDYGYTF	TRBV5-1	TRBJ1-2	.	.
TGTGCCACCGGGACCAGGCAAGAGACCCAGTACTTC	CATGTRQETQYF	TRBV6-6	TRBJ2-5	once	.
TGTGCCAGCAGCTTGGGGCAGGGCTATTTTGGTGGCTACACCTTC	CASSLGQGYFGGYTF	TRBV5-6	TRBJ1-2	.	.
TGTGCCAGCGGAGAGGGAGACAGGGTGAACACTGAAGCTTTCTTT	CASGEGDRVNTEAFF	TRBV6-1	TRBJ1-1	.	TRBD1
TGCGCCAGCAGCTTTAGGACAGGCAACTATGGCTACACCTTC	CASSFRTGNYGYTF	TRBV5-1	TRBJ1-2	.	TRBD1
TGCAGTGCTAGATCGGATCAGCGCCAGCATTTT	CSARSDQRQHF	TRBV20-1	TRBJ1-5	.	.
TGTGCCAGCAGCACCGGGACTAGTCTCTACGAGCAGTACTTC	CASSTGTSLYEQYF	TRBV11-2	TRBJ2-7	.	TRBD2
TGTGCCAGCAGCCCCGGGGGGGATCTAGTCTACGAGCAGTACTTC	CASSPGGDLVYEQYF	TRBV28	TRBJ2-7	.	TRBD2
TGTGCCAGCAGTCTGGGAAGAACTACCCAGTACTTC	CASSLGRTTQYF	TRBV6-5	TRBJ2-7	.	.
TGTGCCACCAGCAGGGGGACAAATTCACCCCTCCACTTT	CATSRGTNSPLHF	TRBV15	TRBJ1-6	.	.
TGTGCCAGCTCACCACCGGACGGGGCCTACGAGCAGTACTTC	CASSPPDGAYEQYF	TRBV18	TRBJ2-7	once	.
TGTGCCAGCAGTTTGTGGCAGGGGGCGGTCGGAAGCAATCAGCCCCAGCATTTT	CASSLWQGAVGSNQPQHF	TRBV28	TRBJ1-5	.	TRBD1
TGTGCCAGCGGAAACAGGGGGCGCGTGAACACCATATATTTT	CASGNRGRVNTIYF	TRBV6-5	TRBJ1-3	.	TRBD1
TGTGCCAGCACCCGGGGAGGGTATAATTCACCCCTCCACTTT	CASTRGGYNSPLHF	TRBV6-1	TRBJ1-6	few	.
TGCGCCAGCAGCGGAGGAGCAGGGGCCGATCCCTACGAGCAGTACTTC	CASSGGAGADPYEQYF	TRBV4-1	TRBJ2-7	.	.
TGTGCCAGCAGCCCCGGGACAGGGAACACCGGGGAGCTGTTTTTT	CASSPGTGNTGELFF	TRBV7-2	TRBJ2-2	.	TRBD1
TGTGCCAGCAGTTTATCTAGCCGGGGGATACAAGAGACCCAGTACTTC	CASSLSSRGIQETQYF	TRBV27	TRBJ2-5	once	.
TGTGCCGGGAGTCGAGGGCGTGGCGAGCAGTACTTC	CAGSRGRGEQYF	TRBV28	TRBJ2-7	.	.
TGTGCCAGCAGCTTATATCGTGATACAGCGGGGGGCCCCTACGAGCAGTACTTC	CASSLYRDTAGGPYEQYF	TRBV11-2	TRBJ2-7	.	TRBD2
TGTGCCAGCAGCGTAGGGGGGCGCACTGAAGCTTTCTTT	CASSVGGRTEAFF	TRBV9	TRBJ1-1	.	.
TGTGCCAGCAGCCCCCAGACGGCCAAAAACATTCAGTACTTC	CASSPQTAKNIQYF	TRBV13	TRBJ2-4	.	.